This T cell receptor (beta chain) was sequenced for a study of cytomegalovirus exposure and HLA in healthy donors. The donors were members of the validation cohort comprising some 120 subjects, separate from the roughly 700-subject first cohort. Trimming pared 6 bases from V and 5 bases from J, leaving 19 bases between. The V gene's germline CDR1 is MGHDK and CDR2 SYGVNS. The CDR3 extends over 15 amino acids. Of note for this clone: Antigen unknown.

Findings and limits, study-wide: Under in vitro conditions, a few CMV-associated chains were confirmed as specific for CMV antigens. Altogether, around 160 TCR beta chains were recorded as cytomegalovirus-associated.

Using immunoSEQ multiplex PCR, the repertoire was profiled, and TCRdb retains in-frame clones only, with some absent. The sample lists 140,000 or so clones, 89% occurring once. What was sequenced was PBMCs. The rearrangement uses TRBV25-1 and TRBJ1-2; D is unresolved. The clonotype originates from a woman aged 18-29 years in good health and CMV-seropositive. CDR3 DNA sequence: TGTGCCAGCAGCGGTGGGCCCACGGGAGGTTATGGCTACACCTTC. It encodes CASSGGPTGGYGYTF.